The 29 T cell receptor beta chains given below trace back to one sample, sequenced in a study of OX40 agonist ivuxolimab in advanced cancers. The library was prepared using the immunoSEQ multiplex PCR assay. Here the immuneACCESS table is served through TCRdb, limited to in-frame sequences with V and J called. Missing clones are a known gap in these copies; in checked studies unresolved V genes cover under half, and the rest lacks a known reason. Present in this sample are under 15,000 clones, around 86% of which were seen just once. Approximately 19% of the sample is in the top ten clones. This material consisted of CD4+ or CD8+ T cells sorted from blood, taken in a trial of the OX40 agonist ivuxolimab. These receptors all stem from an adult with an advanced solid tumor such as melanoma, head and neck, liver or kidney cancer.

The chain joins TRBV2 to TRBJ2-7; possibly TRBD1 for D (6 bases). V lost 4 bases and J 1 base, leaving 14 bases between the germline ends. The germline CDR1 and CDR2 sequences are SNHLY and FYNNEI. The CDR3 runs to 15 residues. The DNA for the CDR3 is TGTGCCAGCAGTGGGCAGGGGACACTTTCCTACGAGCAGTACTTC. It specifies CASSGQGTLSYEQYF.

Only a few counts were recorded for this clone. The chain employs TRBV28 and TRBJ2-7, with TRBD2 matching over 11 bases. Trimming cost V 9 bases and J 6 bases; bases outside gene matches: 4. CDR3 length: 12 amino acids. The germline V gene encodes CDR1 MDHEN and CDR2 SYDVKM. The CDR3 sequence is CASSTSGIEQYF. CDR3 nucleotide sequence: TGTGCCAGTTCGACTAGCGGGATCGAGCAGTACTTC.

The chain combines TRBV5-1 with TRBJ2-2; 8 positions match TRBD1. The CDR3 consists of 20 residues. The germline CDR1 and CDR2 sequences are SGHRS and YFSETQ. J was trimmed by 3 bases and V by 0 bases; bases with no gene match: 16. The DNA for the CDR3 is TGCGCCAGCAGCTTGGCCGTCGGACAGGGACTCCTCATGGACACCGGGGAGCTGTTTTTT. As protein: CASSLAVGQGLLMDTGELFF.

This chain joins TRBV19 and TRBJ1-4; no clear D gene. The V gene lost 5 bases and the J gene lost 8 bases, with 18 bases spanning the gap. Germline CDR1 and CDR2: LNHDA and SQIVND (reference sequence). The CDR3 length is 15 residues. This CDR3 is CASSFKALTDEKLFF. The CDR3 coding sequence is TGTGCCAGTAGTTTCAAGGCTTTAACTGACGAAAAACTGTTTTTT.

CDR3 region: CASSLGRGQPQHF. The CDR3, as DNA: TGTGCCAGCAGTTTAGGCAGGGGACAGCCCCAGCATTTT. The chain employs TRBV27 and TRBJ1-5; TRBD1 is a possible D gene (6 bases). Deletions cut 2 bases from V and 7 bases from J, with 9 bases between. Germline V gene lookup returns CDR1 MNHEY and CDR2 SMNVEV (reference sequence). This CDR3 comprises 13 residues.

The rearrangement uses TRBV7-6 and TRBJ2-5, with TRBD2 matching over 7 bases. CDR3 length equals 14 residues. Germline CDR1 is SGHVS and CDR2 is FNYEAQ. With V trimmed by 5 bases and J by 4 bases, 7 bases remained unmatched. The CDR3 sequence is CASSPRLAGETQYF. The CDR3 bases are TGTGCCAGCAGCCCGCGACTAGCAGGAGAGACCCAGTACTTC. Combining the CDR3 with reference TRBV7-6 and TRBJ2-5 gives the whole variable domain GAGVSQSPRYKVTKRGQDVALRCDPISGHVSLYWYRQALGQGPEFLTYFNYEAQQDKSGLPNDRFSAERPEGSISTLTIQRTEQRDSAMYRCASSPRLAGETQYFGPGTRLLVL.

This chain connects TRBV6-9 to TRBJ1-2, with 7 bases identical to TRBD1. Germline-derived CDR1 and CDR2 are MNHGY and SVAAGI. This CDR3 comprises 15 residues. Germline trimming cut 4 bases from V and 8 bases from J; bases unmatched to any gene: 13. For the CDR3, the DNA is TGTGCCAGCAGTTGGAGGGGGCTGGGCAGTAGGGGCTACACCTTC. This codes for CASSWRGLGSRGYTF.

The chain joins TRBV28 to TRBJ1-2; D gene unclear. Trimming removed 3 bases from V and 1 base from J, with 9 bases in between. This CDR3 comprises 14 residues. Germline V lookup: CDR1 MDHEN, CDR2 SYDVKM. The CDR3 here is CASSFGHGNYGYTF. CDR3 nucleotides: TGTGCCAGCAGTTTCGGTCACGGTAACTATGGCTACACCTTC.

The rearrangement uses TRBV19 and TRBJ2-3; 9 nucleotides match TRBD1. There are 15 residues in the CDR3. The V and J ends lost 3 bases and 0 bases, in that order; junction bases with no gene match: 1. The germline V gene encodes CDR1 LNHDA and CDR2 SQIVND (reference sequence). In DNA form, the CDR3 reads TGTGCCAGTAGTATTGGGACAGGGAGCACAGATACGCAGTATTTT. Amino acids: CASSIGTGSTDTQYF.

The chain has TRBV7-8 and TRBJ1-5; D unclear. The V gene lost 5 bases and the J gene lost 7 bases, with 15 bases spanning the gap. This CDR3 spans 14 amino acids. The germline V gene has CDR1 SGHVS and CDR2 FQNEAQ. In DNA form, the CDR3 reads TGTGCCAGCAGCCCCCCGGCGCGCGAGCAGCCCCAGCATTTT. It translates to CASSPPAREQPQHF.

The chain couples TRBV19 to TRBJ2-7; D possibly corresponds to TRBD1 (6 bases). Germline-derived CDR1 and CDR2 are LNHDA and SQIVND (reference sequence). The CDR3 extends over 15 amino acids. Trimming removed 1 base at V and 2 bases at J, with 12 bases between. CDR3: CASSIAGEAPYEQYF. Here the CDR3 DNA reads TGTGCCAGTAGTATAGCAGGGGAAGCCCCCTACGAGCAGTACTTC.

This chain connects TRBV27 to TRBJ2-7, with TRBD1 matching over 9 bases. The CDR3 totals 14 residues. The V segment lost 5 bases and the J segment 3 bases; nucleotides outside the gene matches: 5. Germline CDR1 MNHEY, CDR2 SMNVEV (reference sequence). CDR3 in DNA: TGTGCCAGCAGTGTACAGGGGGCTCACTACGAGCAGTACTTC. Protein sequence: CASSVQGAHYEQYF.

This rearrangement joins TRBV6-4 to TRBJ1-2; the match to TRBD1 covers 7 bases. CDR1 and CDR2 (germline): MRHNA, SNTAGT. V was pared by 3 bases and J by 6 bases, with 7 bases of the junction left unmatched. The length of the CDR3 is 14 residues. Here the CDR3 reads CASSEGPTGDGYTF. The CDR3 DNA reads TGTGCCAGCAGTGAGGGGCCAACAGGGGATGGCTACACCTTC.

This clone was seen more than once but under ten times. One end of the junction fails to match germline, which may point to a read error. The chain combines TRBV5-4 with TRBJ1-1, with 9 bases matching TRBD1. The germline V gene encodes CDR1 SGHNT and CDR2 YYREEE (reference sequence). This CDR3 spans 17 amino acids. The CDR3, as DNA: TGCGCCAGCAGCCAAGATTGGGGGACAGGGATGGGCACTGAAGCTTTCTTT. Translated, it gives CASSQDWGTGMGTEAFF.

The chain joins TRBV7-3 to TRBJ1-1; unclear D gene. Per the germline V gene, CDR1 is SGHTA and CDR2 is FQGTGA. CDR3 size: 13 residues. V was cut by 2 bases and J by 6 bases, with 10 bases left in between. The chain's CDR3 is CASSLSGRAEAFF. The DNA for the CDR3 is TGTGCCAGCAGCTTATCGGGGAGAGCTGAAGCTTTCTTT.

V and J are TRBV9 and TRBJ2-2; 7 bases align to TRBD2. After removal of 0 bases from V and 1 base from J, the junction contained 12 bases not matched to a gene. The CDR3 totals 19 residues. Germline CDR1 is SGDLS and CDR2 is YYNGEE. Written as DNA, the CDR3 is TGTGCCAGCAGCGTAGCTACGCGGGGGACTCCCAGGAACACCGGGGAGCTGTTTTTT. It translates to CASSVATRGTPRNTGELFF.

DNA of the CDR3: TGCGCCAGCAGTCAAACGGGCTATCAAAGCACAGATACGCAGTATTTT. Protein sequence: CASSQTGYQSTDTQYF. V gene TRBV23-1 combines with J gene TRBJ2-3; no reliable D call. TRBV23-1 is noted as an ORF with a role that remains uncertain. This CDR3 region has 16 residues. The V gene lost 2 bases and the J gene lost 0 bases, with 12 bases spanning the gap.

This CDR3 is CASSQGLAGLQETQYF. CDR3 DNA: TGTGCCAGCAGTCAGGGACTAGCGGGGCTACAAGAGACCCAGTACTTC. The rearrangement uses TRBV13 and TRBJ2-5; 13 bases align to TRBD2. This CDR3 spans 16 amino acids. From germline, CDR1 is PRHDT and CDR2 FYEKMQ (reference sequence). With 6 bases clipped from V and 2 bases from J, the junction kept 6 bases outside the gene matches.

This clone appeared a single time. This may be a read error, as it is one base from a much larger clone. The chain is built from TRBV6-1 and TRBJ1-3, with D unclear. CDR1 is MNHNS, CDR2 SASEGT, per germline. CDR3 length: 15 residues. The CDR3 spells CAGSEEPSSGNTIYF. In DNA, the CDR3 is TGTGCCGGCAGTGAGGAACCAAGCTCTGGAAACACCATATATTTT.

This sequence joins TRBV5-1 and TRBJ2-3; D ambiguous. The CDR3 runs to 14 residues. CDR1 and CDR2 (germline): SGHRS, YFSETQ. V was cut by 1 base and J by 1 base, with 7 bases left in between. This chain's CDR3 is CASSLSPGTDTQYF. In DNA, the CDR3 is TGCGCCAGCAGCTTGAGTCCTGGCACAGATACGCAGTATTTT.

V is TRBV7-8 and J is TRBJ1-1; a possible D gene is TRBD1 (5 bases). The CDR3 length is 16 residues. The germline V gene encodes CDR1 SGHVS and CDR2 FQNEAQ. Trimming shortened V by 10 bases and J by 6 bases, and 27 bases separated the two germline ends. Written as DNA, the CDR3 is TGTGCCACCTCCGACGGGGGGGAGGCCATCGGGGCTGAAGCTTTCTTT. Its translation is CATSDGGEAIGAEAFF.

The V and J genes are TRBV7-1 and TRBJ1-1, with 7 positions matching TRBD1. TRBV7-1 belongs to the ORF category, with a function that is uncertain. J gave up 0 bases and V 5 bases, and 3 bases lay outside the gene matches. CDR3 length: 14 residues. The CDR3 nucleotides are TGTGCCAGCAGCAAGGGACAGATGAACACTGAAGCTTTCTTT. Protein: CASSKGQMNTEAFF.

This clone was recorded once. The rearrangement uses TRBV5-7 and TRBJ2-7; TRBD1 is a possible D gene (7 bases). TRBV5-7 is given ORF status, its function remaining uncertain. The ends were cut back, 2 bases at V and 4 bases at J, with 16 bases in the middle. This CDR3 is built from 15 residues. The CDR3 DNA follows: TGTGCCAGCAGCTTCCGCGGAGGGGGCCGTTACGAGCAGTACTTC. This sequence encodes CASSFRGGGRYEQYF.

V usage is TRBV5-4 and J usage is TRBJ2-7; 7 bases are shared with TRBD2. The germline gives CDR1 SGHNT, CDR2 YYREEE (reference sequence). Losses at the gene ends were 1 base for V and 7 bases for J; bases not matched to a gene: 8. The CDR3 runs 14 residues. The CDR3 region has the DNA TGTGCCAGCAGCTTGATGGGGGAGGGAGGGGAGCAGTACTTC. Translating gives CASSLMGEGGEQYF.

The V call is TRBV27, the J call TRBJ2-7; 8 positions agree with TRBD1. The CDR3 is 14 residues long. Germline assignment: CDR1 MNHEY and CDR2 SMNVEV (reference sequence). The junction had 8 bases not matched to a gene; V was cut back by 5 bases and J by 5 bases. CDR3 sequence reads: CASSHLGQAHEQYF. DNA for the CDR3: TGTGCCAGCAGTCACCTGGGACAGGCCCACGAGCAGTACTTC.

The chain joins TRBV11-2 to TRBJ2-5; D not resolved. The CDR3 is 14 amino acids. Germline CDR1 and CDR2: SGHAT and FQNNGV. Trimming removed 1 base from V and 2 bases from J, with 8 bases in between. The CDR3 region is CASSLALEQETQYF. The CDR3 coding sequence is TGTGCCAGCAGCTTAGCCCTTGAGCAAGAGACCCAGTACTTC.

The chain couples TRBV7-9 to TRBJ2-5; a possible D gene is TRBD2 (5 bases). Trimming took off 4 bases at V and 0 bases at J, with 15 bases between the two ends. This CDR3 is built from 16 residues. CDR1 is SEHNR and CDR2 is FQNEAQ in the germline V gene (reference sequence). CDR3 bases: TGTGCCAGCAGCTCCCAACCTTCGGGGTACCAAGAGACCCAGTACTTC. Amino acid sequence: CASSSQPSGYQETQYF. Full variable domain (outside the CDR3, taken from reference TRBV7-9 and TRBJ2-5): DTGVSQNPRHKITKRGQNVTFRCDPISEHNRLYWYRQTLGQGPEFLTYFQNEAQLEKSRLLSDRFSAERPKGSFSTLEIQRTEQGDSAMYLCASSSQPSGYQETQYFGPGTRLLVL.

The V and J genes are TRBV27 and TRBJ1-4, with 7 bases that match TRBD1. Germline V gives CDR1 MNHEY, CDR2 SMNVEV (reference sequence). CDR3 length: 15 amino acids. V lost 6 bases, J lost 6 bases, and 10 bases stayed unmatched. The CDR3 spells CASSHDRVEDEKLFF. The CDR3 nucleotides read TGTGCCAGCAGCCACGACAGGGTGGAGGATGAAAAACTGTTTTTT.

CDR3 bases: TGTGCCAGCAGCTTACAAGAGACCCAGTACTTC. It is translated as CASSLQETQYF. J is TRBJ2-5 and V is TRBV7-9, with D hard to call. Germline CDR1 reads SEHNR; CDR2 reads FQNEAQ (reference sequence). This CDR3 is 11 amino acids long. Deletions cut 2 bases from V and 2 bases from J, with 0 bases between.